This T cell receptor beta chain was identified during a study of cytomegalovirus exposure and HLA in healthy donors. Study-wide points: In vitro experiments confirmed that three CMV-associated chains were specific for CMV antigens.

This PCR relied on a set of 60 Vbeta primers and 13 Jbeta primers. Clones were sequenced by immunoSEQ multiplex PCR, and TCRdb holds only the in-frame ones, with some missing. The repertoire includes 100,000 to 150,000 clones, 50% to 75% of them detected once, and 2% to 3% sits in the top ten. With regard to this clone: Its antigen is currently unknown.

Per the germline V gene, CDR1 is MNHNY and CDR2 is SVGAGI (reference sequence). There are 13 residues in the CDR3. V gave up 9 bases and J gave up 9 bases, with 15 bases separating them. The sequencing sample was made of PBMCs. The receptor comes from a woman between 35 and 50 years old in good health and CMV-seronegative. V usage is TRBV6-6 and J usage is TRBJ1-6, with a possible D match to TRBD1 (6 bases). CDR3 nucleotides: TGTGCCAGTCGGTCAGGGGACGTTTCACCCCTCCACTTT. This translates into CASRSGDVSPLHF.